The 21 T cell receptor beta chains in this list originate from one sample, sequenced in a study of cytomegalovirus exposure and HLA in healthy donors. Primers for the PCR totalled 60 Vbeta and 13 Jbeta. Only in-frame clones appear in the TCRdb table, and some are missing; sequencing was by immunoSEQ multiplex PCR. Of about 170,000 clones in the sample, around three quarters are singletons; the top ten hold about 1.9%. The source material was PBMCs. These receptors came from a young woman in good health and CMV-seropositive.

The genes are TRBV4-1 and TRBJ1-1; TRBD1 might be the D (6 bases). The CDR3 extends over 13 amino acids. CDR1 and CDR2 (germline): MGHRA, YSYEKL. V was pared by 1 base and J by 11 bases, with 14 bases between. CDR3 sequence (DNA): TGCGCCAGCAGCCAAGCCTTCCAGGGGCACGCTTTCTTT. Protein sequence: CASSQAFQGHAFF.

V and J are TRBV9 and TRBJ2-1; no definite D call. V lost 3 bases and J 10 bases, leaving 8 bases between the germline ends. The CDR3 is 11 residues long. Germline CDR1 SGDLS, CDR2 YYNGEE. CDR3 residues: CASSAFEEQFF. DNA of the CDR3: TGTGCCAGCAGCGCCTTTGAGGAGCAGTTCTTC.

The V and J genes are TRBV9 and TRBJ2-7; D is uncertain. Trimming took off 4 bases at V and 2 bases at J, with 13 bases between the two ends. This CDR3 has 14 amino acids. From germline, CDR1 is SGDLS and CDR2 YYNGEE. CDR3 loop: CASSPQSFAYEQYF. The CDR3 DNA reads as TGTGCCAGCAGCCCCCAAAGCTTCGCCTACGAGCAGTACTTC.

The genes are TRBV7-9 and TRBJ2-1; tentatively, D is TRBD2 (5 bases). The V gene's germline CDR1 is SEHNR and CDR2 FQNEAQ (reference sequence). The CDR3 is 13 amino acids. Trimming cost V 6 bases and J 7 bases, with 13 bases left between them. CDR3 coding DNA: TGTGCCAGCAGTCCGGACTCCACTAATGAGCAGTTCTTC. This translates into CASSPDSTNEQFF.

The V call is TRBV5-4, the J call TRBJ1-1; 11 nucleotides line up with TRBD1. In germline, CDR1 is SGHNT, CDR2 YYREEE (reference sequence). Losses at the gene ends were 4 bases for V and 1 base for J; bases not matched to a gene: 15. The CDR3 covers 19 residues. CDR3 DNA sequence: TGTGCCAGCAGCCGAAAGCCGGGACAGGGGGTTAGAGGGAACACTGAAGCTTTCTTT. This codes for CASSRKPGQGVRGNTEAFF.

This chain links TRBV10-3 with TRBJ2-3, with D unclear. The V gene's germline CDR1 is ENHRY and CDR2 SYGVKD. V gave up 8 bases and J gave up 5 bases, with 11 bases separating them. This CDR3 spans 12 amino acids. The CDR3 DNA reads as TGTGCCATCTCAGGTTTTCAAGATACGCAGTATTTT. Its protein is CAISGFQDTQYF.

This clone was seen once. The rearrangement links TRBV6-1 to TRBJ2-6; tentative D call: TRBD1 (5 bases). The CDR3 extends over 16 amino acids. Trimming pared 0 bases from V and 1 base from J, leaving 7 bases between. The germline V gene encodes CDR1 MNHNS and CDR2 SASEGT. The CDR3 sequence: CASSEASGSGANVLTF. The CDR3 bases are TGTGCCAGCAGTGAAGCTTCAGGGTCTGGGGCCAACGTCCTGACTTTC.

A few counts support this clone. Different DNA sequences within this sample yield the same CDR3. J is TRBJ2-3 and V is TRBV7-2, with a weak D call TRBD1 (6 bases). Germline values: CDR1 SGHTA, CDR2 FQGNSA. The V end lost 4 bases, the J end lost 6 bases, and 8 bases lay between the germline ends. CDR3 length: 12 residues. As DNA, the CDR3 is TGTGCCAGCAGCTCCCAGGGGGATACGCAGTATTTT. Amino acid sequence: CASSSQGDTQYF.

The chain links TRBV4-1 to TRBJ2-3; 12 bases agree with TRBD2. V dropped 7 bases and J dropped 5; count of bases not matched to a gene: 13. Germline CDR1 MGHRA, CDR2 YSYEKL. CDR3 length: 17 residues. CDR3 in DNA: TGCGCCAGCACCAGTCGACCCAGACTAGCGGGGGAAGATACGCAGTATTTT. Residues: CASTSRPRLAGEDTQYF.

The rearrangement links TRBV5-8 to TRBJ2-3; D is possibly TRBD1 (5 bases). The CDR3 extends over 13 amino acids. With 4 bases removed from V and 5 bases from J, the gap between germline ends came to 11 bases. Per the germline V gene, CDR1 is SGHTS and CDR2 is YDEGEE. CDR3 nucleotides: TGTGCCAGCAGCCCCAGGGCCAAAGATACGCAGTATTTT. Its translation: CASSPRAKDTQYF.

Here the CDR3 DNA reads TGCGCCAGCAGCTTGGCGGGAGGAGCCGGGGAGCTGTTTTTT. Translated, it gives CASSLAGGAGELFF. This sequence joins TRBV5-1 and TRBJ2-2; 7 nucleotides agree with TRBD2. This CDR3 has 14 amino acids. Germline V gene lookup returns CDR1 SGHRS and CDR2 YFSETQ. J gave up 6 bases and V 0 bases, and 2 bases lay outside the gene matches. The full variable domain, with the rest looked up from reference TRBV5-1 and TRBJ2-2, is KAGVTQTPRYLIKTRGQQVTLSCSPISGHRSVSWYQQTPGQGLQFLFEYFSETQRNKGNFPGRFSGRQFSNSRSEMNVSTLELGDSALYLCASSLAGGAGELFFGEGSRLTVL.

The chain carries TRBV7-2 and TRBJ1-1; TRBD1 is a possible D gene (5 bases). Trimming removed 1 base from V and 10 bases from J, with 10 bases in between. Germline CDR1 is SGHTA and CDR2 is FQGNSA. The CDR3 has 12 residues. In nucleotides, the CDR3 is TGTGCCAGCAGCTTAGGGTCGGGGGGAGCTTTCTTT. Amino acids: CASSLGSGGAFF.

The CDR3 here is CASSVATGGGELFF. The DNA for the CDR3 is TGTGCCAGCAGCGTAGCTACGGGAGGCGGGGAGCTGTTTTTT. This sequence joins TRBV9 and TRBJ2-2; TRBD2 matches 7 bases. After removal of 0 bases from V and 7 bases from J, the junction contained 3 bases not matched to a gene. The CDR3 is 14 residues long. In germline, CDR1 is SGDLS, CDR2 YYNGEE.

CDR3 sequence: CASSHRRDSYEQYF. DNA of the CDR3: TGTGCCAGCAGCCATAGAAGGGACAGTTACGAGCAGTACTTC. The rearrangement uses TRBV6-6 and TRBJ2-7, with 7 bases fitting TRBD1. CDR1 and CDR2 from the germline V gene are MNHNY and SVGAGI (reference sequence). This CDR3 is built from 14 residues. J gave up 4 bases and V 6 bases, and 9 bases lay outside the gene matches.

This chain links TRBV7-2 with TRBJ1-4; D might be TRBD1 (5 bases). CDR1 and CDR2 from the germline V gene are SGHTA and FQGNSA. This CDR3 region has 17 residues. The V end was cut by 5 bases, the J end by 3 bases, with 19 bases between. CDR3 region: CASSPVWGGEANEKLFF. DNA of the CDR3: TGTGCCAGCAGCCCTGTTTGGGGAGGGGAGGCTAATGAAAAACTGTTTTTT.

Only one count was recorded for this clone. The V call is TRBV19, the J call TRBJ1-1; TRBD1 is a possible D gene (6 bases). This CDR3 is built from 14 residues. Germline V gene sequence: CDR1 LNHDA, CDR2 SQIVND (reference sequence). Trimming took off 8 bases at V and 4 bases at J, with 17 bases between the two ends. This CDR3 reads CASSSNRVSTEAFF. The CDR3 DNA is TGTGCCAGTTCATCTAACAGGGTCTCCACTGAAGCTTTCTTT.

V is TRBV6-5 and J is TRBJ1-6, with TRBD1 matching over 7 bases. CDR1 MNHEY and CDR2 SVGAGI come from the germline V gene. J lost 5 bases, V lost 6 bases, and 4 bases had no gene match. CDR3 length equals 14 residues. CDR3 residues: CASRSGTDNSPLHF. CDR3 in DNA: TGTGCCAGCAGGTCCGGGACAGATAATTCACCCCTCCACTTT.

The CDR3 region is CASSRDRENYGYTF. DNA for the CDR3: TGTGCCAGCAGCCGGGACAGAGAGAACTATGGCTACACCTTC. V usage is TRBV27 and J usage is TRBJ1-2; 7 nucleotides agree with TRBD1. The V gene end was trimmed by 6 bases and the J gene end by 2 bases; junction bases not matched to a gene: 6. Germline CDR1 and CDR2: MNHEY and SMNVEV (reference sequence). The CDR3 extends over 14 amino acids.

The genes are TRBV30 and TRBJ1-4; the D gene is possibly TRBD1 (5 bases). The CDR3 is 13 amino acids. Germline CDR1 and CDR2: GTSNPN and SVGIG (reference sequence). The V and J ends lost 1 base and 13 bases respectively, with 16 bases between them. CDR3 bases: TGTGCCTGGAGTGGAGACAGCTCCGAGAGACTGTTTTTT. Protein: CAWSGDSSERLFF.

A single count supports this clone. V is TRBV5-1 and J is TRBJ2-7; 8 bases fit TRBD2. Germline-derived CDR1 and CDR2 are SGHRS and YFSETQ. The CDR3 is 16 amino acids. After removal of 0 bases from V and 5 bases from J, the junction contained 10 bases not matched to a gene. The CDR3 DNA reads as TGCGCCAGCAGCTTGGGGGGCAGCGGGAGTATCAACGAGCAGTACTTC. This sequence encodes CASSLGGSGSINEQYF.

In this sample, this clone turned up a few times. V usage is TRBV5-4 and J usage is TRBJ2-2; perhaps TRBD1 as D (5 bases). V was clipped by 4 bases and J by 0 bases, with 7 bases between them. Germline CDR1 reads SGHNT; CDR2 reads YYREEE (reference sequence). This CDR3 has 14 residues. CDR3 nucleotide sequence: TGTGCCAGCAGCAGGACAACGAACACCGGGGAGCTGTTTTTT. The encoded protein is CASSRTTNTGELFF.